The 8 T cell receptor beta chains in this list originate from one sample, sequenced in a study of cytomegalovirus exposure and HLA in healthy donors. Sequencing was performed with immunoSEQ multiplex PCR; in TCRdb, only in-frame clones are kept and a portion is missing. Of roughly 130,000 clones detected, more than 80% appear once; the ten largest clones hold roughly 6.5%. The sequenced sample was PBMCs. These receptors were taken from a woman in her 30s in good health and CMV-seropositive.

This sequence joins TRBV5-5 and TRBJ1-2; 7 nucleotides line up with TRBD1. The V segment lost 2 bases and the J segment 6 bases; nucleotides outside the gene matches: 10. The CDR3 runs to 15 residues. CDR1 SGHKS and CDR2 YYEKEE come from the germline V gene (reference sequence). The CDR3 reads CASSFQDRRNNGYTF. In nucleotides, the CDR3 is TGTGCCAGCAGCTTTCAGGACAGGAGGAATAATGGCTACACCTTC.

J is TRBJ2-1 and V is TRBV5-4; 8 bases map to TRBD1. Unmatched junction bases numbered 2, after V lost 4 bases and J lost 5 bases. The CDR3 sequence is 13 residues long. The germline CDR1 and CDR2 sequences are SGHNT and YYREEE (reference sequence). The CDR3: CASSGDRNNEQFF. CDR3 sequence (DNA): TGTGCCAGCAGCGGGGACAGGAACAATGAGCAGTTCTTC.

This clone was detected only a few times. The genes are TRBV2 and TRBJ2-7, with 10 bases aligning to TRBD1. This CDR3 has 12 residues. Germline V gene lookup returns CDR1 SNHLY and CDR2 FYNNEI. DNA of the CDR3: TGTGCGTCCCGGGACAGGGGCCACGAGCAGTACTTC. It yields the protein CASRDRGHEQYF.

The chain recombines TRBV7-2 with TRBJ1-1; no reliable D call. CDR1 is SGHTA and CDR2 is FQGNSA in the germline V gene. This CDR3 region has 12 residues. Trimming took off 5 bases at V and 4 bases at J, with 8 bases between the two ends. Here the CDR3 reads CASSLGLTEAFF. CDR3 coding DNA: TGTGCCAGCAGCCTAGGGCTCACTGAAGCTTTCTTT. The full variable domain, rest sourced from reference TRBV7-2 and TRBJ1-1, is GAGVSQSPSNKVTEKGKDVELRCDPISGHTALYWYRQSLGQGLEFLIYFQGNSAPDKSGLPSDRFSAERTGGSVSTLTIQRTQQEDSAVYLCASSLGLTEAFFGQGTRLTVV.

The rearrangement joins TRBV7-2 to TRBJ2-1; 11 bases agree with TRBD2. CDR1 SGHTA and CDR2 FQGNSA come from the germline V gene. After removal of 4 bases from V and 6 bases from J, the junction contained 5 bases not matched to a gene. The CDR3 sequence is 15 residues long. The CDR3 bases are TGTGCCAGCAGCTCTCCGGGACTAGCGGCCAATGAGCAGTTCTTC. This translates into CASSSPGLAANEQFF.

V usage is TRBV4-2 and J usage is TRBJ2-6; 12 nucleotides agree with TRBD1. CDR3 length: 19 residues. The junction had 3 bases not matched to a gene; V was cut back by 0 bases and J by 0 bases. Per the germline V gene, CDR1 is LGHNA and CDR2 is YNFKEQ. CDR3 residues: CASSQEGTGGRSGANVLTF. The CDR3 nucleotides read TGTGCCAGCAGCCAAGAAGGGACAGGGGGCCGCTCTGGGGCCAACGTCCTGACTTTC.

V gene TRBV28 combines with J gene TRBJ1-1, with TRBD1 matching 7 bases. Trimming took 5 bases from V and 1 from J; bases not matched to a gene: 4. The CDR3 extends over 14 amino acids. The germline V gene has CDR1 MDHEN and CDR2 SYDVKM. CDR3 sequence reads: CASSPDRANTEAFF. The CDR3 DNA is TGTGCCAGCAGTCCCGACAGGGCGAACACTGAAGCTTTCTTT.

The chain is built from TRBV9 and TRBJ2-5; 12 bases match TRBD1. This CDR3 has 16 residues. V was pared by 0 bases and J by 4 bases, with 4 bases of the junction left unmatched. Germline CDR1 and CDR2: SGDLS and YYNGEE. Here the CDR3 reads CASSVGGQGARETQYF. The CDR3, as DNA: TGTGCCAGCAGCGTAGGGGGACAGGGGGCTCGAGAGACCCAGTACTTC.